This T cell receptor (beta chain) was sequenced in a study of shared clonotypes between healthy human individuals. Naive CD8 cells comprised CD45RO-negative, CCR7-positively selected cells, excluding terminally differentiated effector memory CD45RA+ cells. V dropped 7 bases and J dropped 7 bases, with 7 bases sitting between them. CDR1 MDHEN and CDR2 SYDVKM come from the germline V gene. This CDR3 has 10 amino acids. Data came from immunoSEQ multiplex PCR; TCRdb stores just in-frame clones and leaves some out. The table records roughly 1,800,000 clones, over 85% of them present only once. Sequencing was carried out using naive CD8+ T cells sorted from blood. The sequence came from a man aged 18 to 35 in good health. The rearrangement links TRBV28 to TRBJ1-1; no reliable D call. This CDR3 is CASIGVEAFF. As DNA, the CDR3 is TGTGCCAGCATCGGCGTTGAAGCTTTCTTT. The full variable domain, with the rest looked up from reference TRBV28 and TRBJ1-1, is DVKVTQSSRYLVKRTGEKVFLECVQDMDHENMFWYRQDPGLGLRLIYFSYDVKMKEKGDIPEGYSVSREKKERFSLILESASTNQTSMYLCASIGVEAFFGQGTRLTVV.